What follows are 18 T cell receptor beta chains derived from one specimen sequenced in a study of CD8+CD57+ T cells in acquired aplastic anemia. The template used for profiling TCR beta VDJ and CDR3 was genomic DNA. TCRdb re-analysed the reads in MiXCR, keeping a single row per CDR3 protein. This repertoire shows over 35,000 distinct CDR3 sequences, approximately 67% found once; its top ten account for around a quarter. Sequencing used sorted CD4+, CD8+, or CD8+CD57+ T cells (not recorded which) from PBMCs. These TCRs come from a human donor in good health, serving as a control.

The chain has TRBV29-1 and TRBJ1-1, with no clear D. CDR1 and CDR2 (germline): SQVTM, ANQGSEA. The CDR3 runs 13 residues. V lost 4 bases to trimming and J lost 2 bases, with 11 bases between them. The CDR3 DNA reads TGCAGCGTTGGCGAGAGAACAAACACTGAAGCTTTCTTT. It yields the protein CSVGERTNTEAFF.

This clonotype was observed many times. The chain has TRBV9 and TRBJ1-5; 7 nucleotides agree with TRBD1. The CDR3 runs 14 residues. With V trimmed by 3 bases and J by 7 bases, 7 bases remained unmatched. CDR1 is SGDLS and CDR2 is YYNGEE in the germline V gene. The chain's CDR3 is CASSATGDRQPQHF. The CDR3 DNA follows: TGTGCCAGCAGCGCAACAGGGGACCGCCAGCCCCAGCATTTT. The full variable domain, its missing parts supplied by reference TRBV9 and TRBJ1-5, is DSGVTQTPKHLITATGQRVTLRCSPRSGDLSVYWYQQSLDQGLQFLIQYYNGEERAKGNILERFSAQQFPDLHSELNLSSLELGDSALYFCASSATGDRQPQHFGDGTRLSIL.

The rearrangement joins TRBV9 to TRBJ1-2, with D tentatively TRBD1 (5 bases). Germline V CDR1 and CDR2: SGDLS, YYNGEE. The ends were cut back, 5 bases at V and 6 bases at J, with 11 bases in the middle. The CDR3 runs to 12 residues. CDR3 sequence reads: CASRTGADGYTF. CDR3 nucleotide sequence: TGTGCCAGCAGAACAGGAGCAGATGGCTACACCTTC.

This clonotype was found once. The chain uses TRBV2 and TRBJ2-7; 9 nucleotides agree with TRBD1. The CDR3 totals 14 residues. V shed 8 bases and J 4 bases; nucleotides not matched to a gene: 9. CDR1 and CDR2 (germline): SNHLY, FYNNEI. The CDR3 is CASGEGTGYYEQYF. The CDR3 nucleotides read TGTGCCAGCGGAGAGGGGACAGGGTATTACGAGCAGTACTTC.

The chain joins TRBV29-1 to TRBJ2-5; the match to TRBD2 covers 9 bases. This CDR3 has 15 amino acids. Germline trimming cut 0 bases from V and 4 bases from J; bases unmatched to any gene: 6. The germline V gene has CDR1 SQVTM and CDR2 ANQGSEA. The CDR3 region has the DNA TGCAGCGTTGAAGATCGGCCAGCGGGAGGAGAGACCCAGTACTTC. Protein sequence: CSVEDRPAGGETQYF. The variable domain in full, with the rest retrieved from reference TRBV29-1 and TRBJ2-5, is SAVISQKPSRDICQRGTSLTIQCQVDSQVTMMFWYRQQPGQSLTLIATANQGSEATYESGFVIDKFPISRPNLTFSTLTVSNMSPEDSSIYLCSVEDRPAGGETQYFGPGTRLLVL.

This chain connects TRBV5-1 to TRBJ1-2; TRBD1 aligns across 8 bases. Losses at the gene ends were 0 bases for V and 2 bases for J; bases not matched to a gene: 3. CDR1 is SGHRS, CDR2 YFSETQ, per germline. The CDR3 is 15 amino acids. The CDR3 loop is CASSLGGQVNYGYTF. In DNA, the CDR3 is TGCGCCAGCAGCTTGGGGGGACAGGTGAACTATGGCTACACCTTC.

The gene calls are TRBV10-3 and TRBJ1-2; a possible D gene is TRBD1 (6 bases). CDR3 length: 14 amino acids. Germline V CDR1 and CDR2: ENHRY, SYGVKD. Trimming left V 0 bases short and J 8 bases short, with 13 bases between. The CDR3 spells CAISESRTEIGYTF. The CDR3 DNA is TGTGCCATCAGTGAGTCAAGGACAGAAATAGGCTACACCTTC.

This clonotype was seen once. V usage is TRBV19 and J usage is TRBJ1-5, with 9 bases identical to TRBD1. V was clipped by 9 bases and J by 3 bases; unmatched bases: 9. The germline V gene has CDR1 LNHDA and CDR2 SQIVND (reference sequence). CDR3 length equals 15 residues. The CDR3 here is CASRDREEVNQPQHF. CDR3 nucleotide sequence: TGTGCCAGCCGGGACAGGGAGGAGGTCAATCAGCCCCAGCATTTT.

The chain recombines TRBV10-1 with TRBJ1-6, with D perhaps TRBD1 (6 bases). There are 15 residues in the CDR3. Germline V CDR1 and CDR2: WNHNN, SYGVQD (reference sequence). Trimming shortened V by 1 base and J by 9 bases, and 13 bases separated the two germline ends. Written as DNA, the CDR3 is TGCGCCAGCAGTGAGTTTGCAGGGGAGACTTCACCCCTCCACTTT. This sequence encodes CASSEFAGETSPLHF.

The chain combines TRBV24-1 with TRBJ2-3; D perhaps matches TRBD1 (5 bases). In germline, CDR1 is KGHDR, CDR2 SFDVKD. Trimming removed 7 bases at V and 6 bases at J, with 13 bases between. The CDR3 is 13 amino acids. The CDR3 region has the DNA TGTGCCACCAGATCCAGTCAGGGTGATACGCAGTATTTT. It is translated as CATRSSQGDTQYF.

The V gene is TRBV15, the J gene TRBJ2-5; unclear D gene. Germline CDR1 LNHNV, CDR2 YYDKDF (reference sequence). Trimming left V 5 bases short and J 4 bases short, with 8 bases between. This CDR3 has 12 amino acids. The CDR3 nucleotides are TGTGCCACCAGCCCCCACCGAGAGACCCAGTACTTC. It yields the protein CATSPHRETQYF.

The CDR3: CSVLGTFSHYEQYF. The CDR3 nucleotides are TGCAGCGTTCTCGGGACTTTCTCACACTACGAGCAGTACTTC. This rearrangement joins TRBV29-1 to TRBJ2-7; tentatively, D is TRBD2 (6 bases). Trimming took off 5 bases at V and 3 bases at J, with 17 bases between the two ends. CDR3 length equals 14 residues. CDR1 and CDR2 (germline): SQVTM, ANQGSEA.

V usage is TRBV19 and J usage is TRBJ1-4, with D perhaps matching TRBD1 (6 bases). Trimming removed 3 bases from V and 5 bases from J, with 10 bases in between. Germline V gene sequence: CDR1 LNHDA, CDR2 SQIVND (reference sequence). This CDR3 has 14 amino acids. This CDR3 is CASSMSDRNEKLFF. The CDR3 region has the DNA TGTGCCAGTAGTATGAGCGACAGGAATGAAAAACTGTTTTTT. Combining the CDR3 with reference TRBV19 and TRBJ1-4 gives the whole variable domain DGGITQSPKYLFRKEGQNVTLSCEQNLNHDAMYWYRQDPGQGLRLIYYSQIVNDFQKGDIAEGYSVSREKKESFPLTVTSAQKNPTAFYLCASSMSDRNEKLFFGSGTQLSVL.

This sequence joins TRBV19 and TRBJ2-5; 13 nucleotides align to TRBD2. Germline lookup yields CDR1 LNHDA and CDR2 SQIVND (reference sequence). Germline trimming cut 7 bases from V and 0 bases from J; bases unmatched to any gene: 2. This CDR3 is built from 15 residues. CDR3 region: CASKTSGGHQETQYF. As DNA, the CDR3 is TGTGCCAGTAAGACTAGCGGGGGGCACCAAGAGACCCAGTACTTC. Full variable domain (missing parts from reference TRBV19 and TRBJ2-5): DGGITQSPKYLFRKEGQNVTLSCEQNLNHDAMYWYRQDPGQGLRLIYYSQIVNDFQKGDIAEGYSVSREKKESFPLTVTSAQKNPTAFYLCASKTSGGHQETQYFGPGTRLLVL.

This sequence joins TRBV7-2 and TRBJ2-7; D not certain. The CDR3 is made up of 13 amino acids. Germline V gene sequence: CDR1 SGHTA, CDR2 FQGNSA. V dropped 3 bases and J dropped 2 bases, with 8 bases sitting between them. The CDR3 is CASSFGDTYEQYF. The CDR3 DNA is TGTGCCAGCAGCTTCGGTGACACCTACGAGCAGTACTTC.

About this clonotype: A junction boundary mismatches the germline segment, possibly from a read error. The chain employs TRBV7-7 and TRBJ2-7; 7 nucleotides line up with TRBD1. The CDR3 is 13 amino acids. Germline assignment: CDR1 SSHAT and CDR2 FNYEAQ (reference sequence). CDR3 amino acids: CASSLGTGDEQYF. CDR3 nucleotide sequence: TGTGCTAGCAGCTTAGGAACAGGGGACGAGCAGTACTTC.

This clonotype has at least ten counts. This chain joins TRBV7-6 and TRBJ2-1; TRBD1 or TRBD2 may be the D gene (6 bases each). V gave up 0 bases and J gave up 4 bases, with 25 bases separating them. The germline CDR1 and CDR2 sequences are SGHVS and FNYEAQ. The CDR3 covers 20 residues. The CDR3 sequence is CASSLAGVHGGLQYYNEQFF. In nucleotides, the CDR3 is TGTGCCAGCAGCTTAGCGGGGGTGCACGGGGGCCTACAATATTACAATGAGCAGTTCTTC. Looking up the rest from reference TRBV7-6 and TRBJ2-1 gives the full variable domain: GAGVSQSPRYKVTKRGQDVALRCDPISGHVSLYWYRQALGQGPEFLTYFNYEAQQDKSGLPNDRFSAERPEGSISTLTIQRTEQRDSAMYRCASSLAGVHGGLQYYNEQFFGPGTRLTVL.

The CDR3 region has the DNA TGTGCCAGCAGCGTGGGCGGGTACGAGCAGTACTTC. Its protein product is CASSVGGYEQYF. This rearrangement joins TRBV9 to TRBJ2-7, with D possibly being TRBD2 (5 bases). V was trimmed by 2 bases and J by 4 bases, leaving 7 bases between them. The CDR3 loop spans 12 amino acids. Germline-derived CDR1 and CDR2 are SGDLS and YYNGEE.